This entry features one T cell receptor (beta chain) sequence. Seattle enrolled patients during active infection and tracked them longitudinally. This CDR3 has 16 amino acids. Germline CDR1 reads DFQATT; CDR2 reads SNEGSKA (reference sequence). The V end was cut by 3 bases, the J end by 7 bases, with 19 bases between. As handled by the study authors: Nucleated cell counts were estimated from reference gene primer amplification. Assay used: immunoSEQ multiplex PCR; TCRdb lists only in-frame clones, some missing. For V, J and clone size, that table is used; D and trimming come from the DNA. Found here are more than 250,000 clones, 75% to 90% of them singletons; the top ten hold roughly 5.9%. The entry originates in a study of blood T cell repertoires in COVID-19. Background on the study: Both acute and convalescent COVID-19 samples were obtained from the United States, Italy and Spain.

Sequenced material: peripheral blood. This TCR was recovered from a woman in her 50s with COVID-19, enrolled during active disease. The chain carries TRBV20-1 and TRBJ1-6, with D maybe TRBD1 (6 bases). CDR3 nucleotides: TGCAGTGCTAGTAATGCGGGGGCTGGGGGAAATTCACCCCTCCACTTT. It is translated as CSASNAGAGGNSPLHF.